This entry describes one T cell receptor (beta chain). Its antigen is unknown. The data are from a study of OX40 agonist ivuxolimab in advanced cancers. Across the study: Intravenous ivuxolimab at 0.01 to 10 mg/kg was given to patients every 2 weeks. Partial responses were achieved by three patients, one with hepatocellular carcinoma and two with cutaneous melanoma. Points from the study as a whole: Normalized expansion of T-cell clones was also low for some nonresponders. Among patients with partial responses at 0.1-3.0 mg/kg, clonal expansion was among the lowest.

Trimming removed 9 bases at V and 2 bases at J, with 13 bases between. Germline V gene lookup returns CDR1 SGHTS and CDR2 YDEGEE. The length of the CDR3 is 13 residues. Generated by immunoSEQ multiplex PCR, the TCRdb table keeps only in-frame clones and is missing some. In the table there are tens of thousands of clones, just over 90% of which are singletons. This sequence was found in an adult with an advanced solid tumor such as melanoma, head and neck, liver or kidney cancer. V gene TRBV5-8 combines with J gene TRBJ2-3, with D tentatively TRBD2 (6 bases). This specimen was CD4+ or CD8+ T cells sorted from blood, taken in a trial of the OX40 agonist ivuxolimab. The CDR3 protein is CATPRTNTDTQYF. The CDR3 coding sequence is TGTGCCACCCCCAGGACTAACACAGATACGCAGTATTTT.